Each of the 9 T cell receptor beta chains below was sequenced from the same sample in a study of circulating tumor DNA in untreated peripheral T-cell lymphoma. Clones were read by immunoSEQ multiplex PCR, and TCRdb kept only the in-frame ones, dropping some. This table has about 2,800 clones, under 70% appearing once. The sequencing sample was made of tumor tissue. These receptors all come from a human donor with peripheral T-cell lymphoma.

This clone has more than one count but fewer than ten. This chain connects TRBV29-1 to TRBJ1-5; D is possibly TRBD1 (5 bases). The V end was cut by 3 bases, the J end by 6 bases, with 12 bases between. There are 13 residues in the CDR3. CDR1 SQVTM and CDR2 ANQGSEA come from the germline V gene. The CDR3 DNA follows: TGCAGCGTTGAGGGGGGTAACGGTCAGCCCCAGCATTTT. This codes for CSVEGGNGQPQHF. Full variable domain (missing parts from reference TRBV29-1 and TRBJ1-5): SAVISQKPSRDICQRGTSLTIQCQVDSQVTMMFWYRQQPGQSLTLIATANQGSEATYESGFVIDKFPISRPNLTFSTLTVSNMSPEDSSIYLCSVEGGNGQPQHFGDGTRLSIL.

With respect to this clone: One end of the junction is discordant with germline, which a read error may explain. The CDR3 coding sequence is TGCGCCATCAGTGATGAGGGGCTGAGAGAGCAGTTCTTC. Protein sequence: CAISDEGLREQFF. The chain links TRBV10-2 to TRBJ2-1, with D tentatively TRBD1 or TRBD2 (5 bases each). This CDR3 region has 13 residues. Germline CDR1 and CDR2: WSHSY and SAAADI.

This clone came up a few times. This chain connects TRBV19 to TRBJ2-1; 8 positions agree with TRBD2. The CDR3 is made up of 15 amino acids. Germline-derived CDR1 and CDR2 are LNHDA and SQIVND (reference sequence). The V gene end was trimmed by 2 bases and the J gene end by 2 bases; junction bases not matched to a gene: 2. CDR3 sequence: CASSIIAGTYNEQFF. DNA of the CDR3: TGTGCCAGTAGTATAATAGCGGGGACCTACAATGAGCAGTTCTTC.

The rearrangement links TRBV6-8 to TRBJ1-1, with 7 bases fitting TRBD1. The CDR3 runs to 16 residues. V shed 5 bases, J shed 4 bases, and the junction held 13 bases outside the gene matches. Germline CDR1 MNHGY, CDR2 SAAAGT. The CDR3 reads CASSTARQGGSTEAFF. The CDR3 DNA reads as TGTGCCAGCAGTACCGCCCGACAGGGTGGGAGCACTGAAGCTTTCTTT.

The rearrangement links TRBV15 to TRBJ1-5; D unclear. CDR3 length: 14 amino acids. From germline, CDR1 is LNHNV and CDR2 YYDKDF (reference sequence). The germline V and J ends were trimmed by 1 base and 4 bases, with 8 bases remaining between them. CDR3 nucleotide sequence: TGTGCCACCAGCAGAGGTGTAGGGAATCAGCCCCAGCATTTT. Its protein is CATSRGVGNQPQHF.

CDR3 protein: CSVARGLSYEQYF. CDR3 in DNA: TGCAGCGTTGCCCGGGGACTCTCCTACGAGCAGTACTTC. The chain joins TRBV29-1 to TRBJ2-7, with a weak D call TRBD2 (6 bases). Deletions cut 4 bases from V and 0 bases from J, with 10 bases between. Germline loops: CDR1 SQVTM, CDR2 ANQGSEA. This CDR3 comprises 13 residues.

This clone was detected a few times. The gene calls are TRBV30 and TRBJ1-1; D perhaps matches TRBD1 (5 bases). This CDR3 comprises 13 residues. Between the trimmed V and J ends, which lost 3 bases and 3 bases, there was a span of 11 bases. CDR1 and CDR2 (germline): GTSNPN, SVGIG (reference sequence). The CDR3 loop is CAWRGRSYTEAFF. CDR3 bases: TGTGCCTGGAGGGGACGGTCTTACACTGAAGCTTTCTTT.

The rearrangement joins TRBV19 to TRBJ2-1, with 14 bases aligning to TRBD2. Per germline, CDR1 LNHDA and CDR2 SQIVND (reference sequence). Germline trimming cut 6 bases from V and 0 bases from J; bases unmatched to any gene: 10. The CDR3 has 19 amino acids. The CDR3 DNA sequence: TGTGCCAGTAGCTGGACCGGGACTAGCGGGGGCCACTCCTACAATGAGCAGTTCTTC. Protein sequence: CASSWTGTSGGHSYNEQFF.

The chain recombines TRBV19 with TRBJ1-4, with 8 bases aligning to TRBD1. The germline V gene has CDR1 LNHDA and CDR2 SQIVND (reference sequence). Trimming at V came to 3 bases and at J to 8 bases, leaving 2 bases not matched to a gene. The CDR3 loop spans 13 amino acids. The CDR3 here is CASSIQGAEKLFF. CDR3 nucleotides: TGTGCCAGTAGTATCCAGGGGGCGGAAAAACTGTTTTTT.